This is a list of T cell receptor beta chains from one sample in a study of siplizumab effects on memory and regulatory T cells. Sequencing was performed with immunoSEQ multiplex PCR; in TCRdb, only in-frame clones are kept and a portion is missing. The data hold about 110,000 clones, with roughly 92% observed a single time. Material: CD4+ T cells sorted from blood. The receptors derive from a human donor in good health. Each CDR3 is given with its conserved first and last residue. Fields, in order: J gene, clone size, V gene, D gene, CDR3 DNA, CDR3 protein. D genes are given only for firm matches. For some rows the clone size is stated as once, few or many, or as a class when expanded; others skip it.

TRBJ2-1,-,TRBV6-4,TRBD2,TGTGCCAGCAGTGCCGCGGGGGGGGCCTACAATGAGCAGTTCTTC,CASSAAGGAYNEQFF
TRBJ2-1,-,TRBV6-1,TRBD2,TGTGCCAGCAGTCGGACTAGCGCTTACAATGAGCAGTTCTTC,CASSRTSAYNEQFF
TRBJ1-2,-,TRBV5-1,-,TGCGCCAGCAGCCACTCCACAGGGACCCAGGGCGGCTACACCTTC,CASSHSTGTQGGYTF
TRBJ2-7,once,TRBV7-9,-,TGTGCCAGCAGCCAACCCCAACCAGGGTGGAGAAACGAGCAGTACTTC,CASSQPQPGWRNEQYF
TRBJ1-1,-,TRBV4-1,-,TGCGCCAGCAGCCAGAACCATAACACTGAAGCTTTCTTT,CASSQNHNTEAFF
TRBJ1-5,-,TRBV10-3,TRBD1,TGTGCCATAACCGGACAGGCCAATCAGCCCCAGCATTTT,CAITGQANQPQHF
TRBJ2-7,-,TRBV5-4,-,TGTGCCAGCAGCTTGGATCCGGGAAGCGTCTACGAGCAGTACTTC,CASSLDPGSVYEQYF
TRBJ2-3,-,TRBV19,-,TGTGCCAGTAGTAAAGAGTATACGCAGTATTTT,CASSKEYTQYF
TRBJ1-1,-,TRBV18,-,TGTGCCAGCTCACCAGAATTTAACACTGAAGCTTTCTTT,CASSPEFNTEAFF
TRBJ1-5,once,TRBV19,-,TGTGCCAGTAGTATTGGACGGAGGGGCCTTAGCAATCAGCCCCAGCATTTT,CASSIGRRGLSNQPQHF
TRBJ1-1,few,TRBV20-1,-,TGCAGTGTAACTGAAGCTTTCTTT,CSVTEAFF
TRBJ2-3,-,TRBV11-3,-,TGTGCCAGCAGCTTGGCCCCCACAGATACGCAGTATTTT,CASSLAPTDTQYF
TRBJ1-3,-,TRBV4-1,-,TGCGCCAGCAGCCAAGTTGGGGGTTTAATCTCTGGAAACACCATATATTTT,CASSQVGGLISGNTIYF
TRBJ1-1,few,TRBV7-8,-,TGTGCCAGCAGCTCCCGAAACAGGAACTCGAACACTGAAGCTTTCTTT,CASSSRNRNSNTEAFF
TRBJ1-1,-,TRBV6-1,-,TGTGCCAGCATAATCGACGGGAACACTGAAGCTTTCTTT,CASIIDGNTEAFF
TRBJ1-3,-,TRBV28,-,TGTGCCAGCAGCTCAGGGGCCTCTGGAAACACCATATATTTT,CASSSGASGNTIYF
TRBJ1-1,-,TRBV30,-,TGTGCCTGGAGTGTACTCGAAGCCACATCTCGGGGCACTGAAGCTTTCTTT,CAWSVLEATSRGTEAFF
TRBJ2-1,-,TRBV29-1,TRBD2,TGCAGCGTTGAACTTACTTACACGACTAGCGGGAGAATGTACAATGAGCAGTTCTTC,CSVELTYTTSGRMYNEQFF
TRBJ2-5,-,TRBV5-1,-,TGCGCCAGCAGCCCCGCGGCGGGGGCTTGGGGGGAGACCCAGTACTTC,CASSPAAGAWGETQYF
TRBJ2-3,-,TRBV6-1,-,TGTGCCAGCCGGTTCACTAGCACAGATACGCAGTATTTT,CASRFTSTDTQYF
TRBJ2-3,-,TRBV5-1,TRBD2,TGCGCCAGCAGCCTAGGGACTAGCGGGGGGCATAGCACAGATACGCAGTATTTT,CASSLGTSGGHSTDTQYF
TRBJ1-2,-,TRBV15,-,TGTGCCACCAGTACAGAAATCTATGGCTACACCTTC,CATSTEIYGYTF
TRBJ1-6,-,TRBV7-2,-,TGTGCCAGCAGCCGTGGAGCACCGGCCCATTCACCCCTCCACTTT,CASSRGAPAHSPLHF
TRBJ2-5,-,TRBV19,TRBD2,TGTGCCAGTTCACCGGGACTAGCGGGGGGCAGGGGGGAGACCCAGTACTTC,CASSPGLAGGRGETQYF
TRBJ2-7,-,TRBV2,-,TGTGCCAGCAGGCACACAGGGCCCCTCTACGAGCAGTACTTC,CASRHTGPLYEQYF
TRBJ2-2,-,TRBV2,TRBD2,TGTGCCAGCAGTCAAACTAGCGGGAGGGTTACCGGGGAGCTGTTTTTT,CASSQTSGRVTGELFF
TRBJ2-7,-,TRBV11-2,-,TGTGCCAGCAGCCTCCAGGTCTACGAGCAGTACTTC,CASSLQVYEQYF
TRBJ1-4,-,TRBV10-3,-,TGTGCCATCAGGGACACACCTAATGAAAAACTGTTTTTT,CAIRDTPNEKLFF
TRBJ2-7,-,TRBV10-3,TRBD1,TGTGCCGTCGGACAGGGGGAGGGCGAGCAGTACTTC,CAVGQGEGEQYF
TRBJ1-4,once,TRBV5-6,-,TGTGCCAGCAGCTTGGGAGGGGGGACTAATGAAAAACTGTTTTTT,CASSLGGGTNEKLFF
TRBJ1-4,-,TRBV7-6,-,TGTGCCAGCAGCAAAGACCCGGGGCGACCTAATGAAAAACTGTTTTTT,CASSKDPGRPNEKLFF
TRBJ2-7,-,TRBV18,-,TGTGCCAGCTCACCAGGAAGTAGCTCCTACGAGCAGTACTTC,CASSPGSSSYEQYF
TRBJ1-2,-,TRBV5-4,TRBD1,TGTGCCAGCAGCCAGGGGACAGGGACTAACTATGGCTACACCTTC,CASSQGTGTNYGYTF
TRBJ2-3,-,TRBV4-1,-,TGCGCCAGCAGCCACCCCTCCGGGAGTAGCACAGATACGCAGTATTTT,CASSHPSGSSTDTQYF
TRBJ2-7,-,TRBV5-6,-,TGTGCCAGCACCATAATTGGTAGGGATTCGCACGAGCAGTACTTC,CASTIIGRDSHEQYF
TRBJ2-1,-,TRBV7-2,-,TGTGCCAGCAGGCCGAGGGGGGCCTCCTACAATGAGCAGTTCTTC,CASRPRGASYNEQFF
TRBJ1-2,-,TRBV12-5,-,TGTGCTAGTGGTATGGAGGGTAACTATGGCTACACCTTC,CASGMEGNYGYTF
TRBJ2-3,-,TRBV11-3,TRBD1,TGTGCCAGCAGCCTCGGACAGGGAAGCGATACGCAGTATTTT,CASSLGQGSDTQYF
TRBJ1-5,-,TRBV5-4,-,TGTGCCAGCAGCTTGGGGAGAAGGGGCGGGGGCAATCAGCCCCAGCATTTT,CASSLGRRGGGNQPQHF
TRBJ2-7,-,TRBV7-2,-,TGTGCCAGCAGCTCGTGGGGTCTCTACGAGCAGTACTTC,CASSSWGLYEQYF
TRBJ2-3,-,TRBV4-2,TRBD2,TGTGCCAGCAGCCAAGATCGTGCTAGCGGGGGGTTTACAGATACGCAGTATTTT,CASSQDRASGGFTDTQYF